The next 9 T cell receptor beta chains were all read from a single sample in a study of blood T cell repertoires in COVID-19. The table came from immunoSEQ multiplex PCR; TCRdb's copy has only in-frame clones and leaves some out. The sample carries 270,000 or so clones, under 90% recorded once. The sample consisted of peripheral blood. The receptors here all came from a young woman with COVID-19, enrolled during active disease.

V gene TRBV27 combines with J gene TRBJ1-5; no clear D. V dropped 4 bases and J dropped 5 bases, with 15 bases sitting between them. Germline CDR1 MNHEY, CDR2 SMNVEV (reference sequence). This CDR3 is built from 15 residues. The chain's CDR3 is CASSSFSGVHQPQHF. The CDR3 nucleotides are TGTGCCAGCAGTTCGTTTTCGGGAGTACATCAGCCCCAGCATTTT.

The V call is TRBV18, the J call TRBJ2-3, with D possibly matching TRBD2 (5 bases). The CDR3 runs 14 residues. Germline V gene sequence: CDR1 KGHSH, CDR2 LQKENI. Deletions cut 6 bases from V and 3 bases from J, with 13 bases between. The DNA of the CDR3 is TGTGCCAGCTCGAACGCGGGTCGGACAGATACGCAGTATTTT. Protein: CASSNAGRTDTQYF.

The chain links TRBV3-1 (or the pseudogene TRBV3-2) to TRBJ2-1, with TRBD2 identical over 13 bases. The V gene's germline CDR1 is LGHDT and CDR2 YNNKEL (reference sequence). The CDR3 sequence is 15 residues long. The ends lost 4 bases at V and 6 bases at J; junction bases unmatched: 3. As DNA, the CDR3 is TGTGCCAGCAGCCCGGGACTAGCGGGATCCAATGAGCAGTTCTTC. This translates into CASSPGLAGSNEQFF.

The chain links TRBV11-2 to TRBJ1-5; 11 bases are shared with TRBD1. From germline, CDR1 is SGHAT and CDR2 FQNNGV. The CDR3 consists of 15 residues. With V trimmed by 6 bases and J by 9 bases, 10 bases remained unmatched. The CDR3 region is CASRRGTGGTGPQHF. CDR3 DNA sequence: TGTGCCAGCAGACGTGGGACAGGGGGGACGGGGCCCCAGCATTTT.

The CDR3 region has the DNA TGTGCCAGCGGACTAGCCGGCACAGATACGCAGTATTTT. This codes for CASGLAGTDTQYF. The J gene is TRBJ2-3, the V gene TRBV7-9; the match to TRBD2 covers 8 bases. The CDR3 consists of 13 residues. Germline V gene lookup returns CDR1 SEHNR and CDR2 FQNEAQ (reference sequence). The V segment lost 8 bases and the J segment 1 base; nucleotides outside the gene matches: 2.

The chain has TRBV4-1 and TRBJ2-4, with TRBD2 as a possible D gene (7 bases). Between the trimmed V and J ends, which lost 4 bases and 7 bases, there was a span of 26 bases. Germline CDR1 and CDR2: MGHRA and YSYEKL. There are 18 residues in the CDR3. In nucleotides, the CDR3 is TGCGCCAGCAGCCTGGTGGCGGGGGCGATCGGTAAAGGGAACATTCAGTACTTC. Its protein product is CASSLVAGAIGKGNIQYF.

This clone was seen just once. This chain joins TRBV7-8 and TRBJ2-7, with TRBD1 matching 11 bases. Unmatched junction bases numbered 6, after V lost 4 bases and J lost 1 base. The germline gives CDR1 SGHVS, CDR2 FQNEAQ. This CDR3 is built from 16 residues. This chain's CDR3 is CASSYAGTGGSYEQYF. The CDR3 bases are TGTGCCAGCAGCTACGCCGGGACAGGGGGATCCTACGAGCAGTACTTC.

V and J are TRBV6-2 or TRBV6-3 and TRBJ2-7, with D uncertain. Deletions cut 0 bases from V and 1 base from J, with 4 bases between. CDR3 size: 13 residues. Germline loops: CDR1 MNHEY, CDR2 SVGEGT. As DNA, the CDR3 is TGTGCCAGCAGTTACTCCGGGTCCTACGAGCAGTACTTC. Residues: CASSYSGSYEQYF.

This clone was recorded only once. DNA for the CDR3: TGTGCCTGGAGTGCCGGGACAGCCAGGGACGGCTACACCTTC. Residues: CAWSAGTARDGYTF. The chain uses TRBV30 and TRBJ1-2; 7 nucleotides line up with TRBD1. This CDR3 has 14 amino acids. Germline loops: CDR1 GTSNPN, CDR2 SVGIG (reference sequence). J gave up 8 bases and V 1 base, and 10 bases lay outside the gene matches.